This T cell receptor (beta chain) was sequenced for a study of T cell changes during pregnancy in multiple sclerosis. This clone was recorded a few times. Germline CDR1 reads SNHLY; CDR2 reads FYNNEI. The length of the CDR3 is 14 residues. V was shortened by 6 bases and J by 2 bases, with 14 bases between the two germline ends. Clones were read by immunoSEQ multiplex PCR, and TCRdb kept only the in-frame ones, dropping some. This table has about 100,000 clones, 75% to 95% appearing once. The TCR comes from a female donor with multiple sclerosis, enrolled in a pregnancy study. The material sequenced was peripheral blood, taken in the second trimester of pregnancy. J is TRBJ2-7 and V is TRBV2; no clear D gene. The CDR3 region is CASSLGANPYEQYF. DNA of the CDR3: TGTGCCAGCAGCCTAGGTGCAAACCCCTACGAGCAGTACTTC.